This record covers a single T cell receptor (beta chain). This receptor's antigen is unknown. Base qualities are not provided; no much larger clone lies one nucleotide away. The data stem from a study of cytomegalovirus exposure and HLA in healthy donors (dated by TCRdb to the late 2010s). Background for the entire study: In an earlier analysis of some 610 of the donors, 276 Gb of sequence data and approximately 100 million unique TCR beta sequences from roughly 180 million T cells were reported. A handful of DR-DQ haplotypes were handled as single units for association and clustering because linkage in the cohort was strong. On average, around 230,000 unique TCR beta nucleotide sequences were sequenced per donor among fewer than 500 genotyped donors of the cohort, with about 17% of those sequences being non-productive. Of the 398 genotyped donors, over 70% fell in the genetic ancestry cluster associated with self-reported Caucasian donors. The study was designed to test whether signatures of past pathogen exposure could be identified by cataloging public T cell receptors. In addition to the first cohort of about 650 subjects, a separate validation cohort of 120 different subjects was used. The T cell repertoires of several hundred subjects were profiled by immunosequencing and related to cytomegalovirus serostatus. High-throughput TCR immunosequencing, statistical association of individual TCRs with disease status, and machine learning were combined to predict cytomegalovirus infection status. An early release covering some 640 HLA-typed donors comprised roughly 300 gigabases of sequencing data and 65 million to 100 million unique TCR sequences. In a later genetic analysis, genome-wide SNP genotypes for about 55% of the roughly 700 donors were used, and that subset was treated as a discovery cohort. Every discovery cohort repertoire had been produced on one sequencing platform. The number of typed donors differed by locus: about 620-640 for A, B, C, DRB1 and DQB1; 500 to 550 for DQA1; 606 for DPA1; and around 450 for DPB1. Rather than using new phenotypic data, the later analysis identified candidate immune exposures from TCR beta sequences and from how often those sequences occurred across donors. An earlier analysis of 587 of the donors applied high-throughput TCR beta sequencing to assess whether each TCR beta V gene segment acted as functional or pseudogenic. A later analysis re-analyzed previously published TCR beta repertoires from approximately 670 donors and added high-resolution HLA genotyping to study TCR occurrence patterns. Donor age, sex, ethnicity and CMV serostatus were compiled alongside the repertoire data. HLA typing covered class I and class II loci at four-digit resolution.

On the study overall, not on this receptor specifically: For the cohort, immune exposure information was limited to CMV serostatus. A cluster of highly shared sequence variants was judged likely to be a technical artifact of the sequencing pipeline. In a later genetic analysis, fewer N-insertions in productive TCRs were reported among donors in an Asian-associated ancestry cluster than the approximately 670-donor mean. In the study, 150 to 200 TCR beta chains were listed as associated with cytomegalovirus. In a later analysis, several top co-occurrence clusters were reported to appear linked to parvovirus B19, influenza, CMV and Epstein-Barr virus. A later analysis found that TCR association rates varied across HLA loci, with DRB1 alleles showing the most associated TCRs and HLA-C alleles the fewest. In vitro tests confirmed that a few of the cytomegalovirus-associated TCR beta chains recognize cytomegalovirus antigens. At a false discovery rate of 0.05, a later analysis linked some 17,000 TCR beta sequences to specific HLA alleles. According to the authors, the approach could potentially be generalized to other disease states and immunological phenotypes. Because counts were too low, some 16 rarely observed V segments, including chromosome 9 orphons, were excluded from the earlier analysis of about 500 of the donors. Roughly uniform sequencing depth across donors was assumed in presence/absence analyses, although this assumption may not hold. Assigning TCR associations to individual alleles was difficult when HLA alleles, especially DR and DQ, strongly co-occurred. A later analysis found that HLA-associated TCR beta chains were more clonally expanded and had lower generation probabilities than equally common non-associated chains. Most TCR sequences were seen in very few donors, while some public TCRs were found in many individuals. A later analysis found that most CMV-associated TCR beta chains appeared HLA-restricted, with HLA associations seemingly driven largely by CMV exposure. Because some donors lacked HLA typing at each locus, the association tests relied only on the typed subset. A further reported finding was that TCR beta sequences accurately predicted the HLA-A and HLA-B alleles for most subjects in the first cohort. In a later genetic analysis, a missense DCLRE1C variant was associated with V-gene and J-gene trimming of TCR beta chains, and the association was replicated in an independent cohort. In an earlier analysis of some 540 of the donors, most TCR beta V segments appeared in productive rearrangements about 90% or about 30% of the time, broadly matching IMGT annotations. Because the 87-base-pair reads could not distinguish some IMGT-functional V segments, including TRBV6-2 and TRBV6-3, those segments were excluded. Linkage disequilibrium might explain the correlated functional status among segregating V segments, but an unknown experimental factor could not be excluded. The classifier was reported to diagnose cytomegalovirus status with high specificity and sensitivity in both the original cohort and the validation cohort. In this cohort, only TCR beta chains were sequenced, and detectable features were limited by the absence of alpha or paired-chain data.

The cohort consisted of hundreds of healthy bone marrow donors. All cohort members were sampled while nominally healthy, although unrecorded immune exposures were likely present. The donor was CMV seronegative and belonged to the group of 352 seronegative cohort members. Each donor provided a peripheral blood sample, and peripheral blood mononuclear cells were used for TCR beta sequencing. Genomic DNA extraction from the blood cell samples was performed with the Qiagen DNeasy Blood Extraction Kit. Receptor amplification or capture employed the immunoSEQ multiplex PCR assay. The multiplex PCR relied on a mix of 60 forward primers for TCR Vbeta segments and 13 reverse primers for TCR Jbeta segments. The CDR3 region of rearranged TCR beta genes was amplified from genomic DNA with a multiplex PCR assay. The Illumina HiSeq System was used to sequence the amplified TCR beta libraries as 87-base-pair reads. The published analysis was carried out like this. Across the 670 or so repertoires, a later analysis counted tens of millions of unique TCR beta chains, 9 million to 14 million of which were shared by at least two donors. A nearest-neighbor algorithm error-corrected the raw reads and collapsed the reads into unique sequences, merging closely related sequences to remove PCR and sequencing errors. To assign V, D and J gene segments, CDR3 sequences were aligned to IMGT reference sequences. For a sequence to be retained, at least a six-nucleotide match to both a V gene segment and a J gene segment was required. A rearrangement counted as productive if the CDR3 had no stop codons and remained in frame with V and J, and every other rearrangement counted as non-productive. Following IMGT convention, CDR3 was defined as the stretch from the second conserved V-encoded cysteine up to the conserved J-encoded phenylalanine. Sequences without an unambiguous match to a single V gene segment were excluded from the earlier analysis of a few hundred of the donors. In an earlier analysis of several hundred of the donors, V segments were called functional above 56.7% productive rearrangements and were called segregating when the between-donor standard deviation exceeded 5%. A statistical classification framework was built for diagnosing cytomegalovirus status from the catalog of TCR beta chain sequences. A later analysis assigned V and J genes by comparing TCR nucleotide sequences with IMGT/GENE-DB human TR gene sequences. In a later analysis, CDR3 sequences and most-parsimonious VDJ recombination scenarios were assigned using the TCRdist pipeline. In a later analysis, each TCR beta chain was defined by its CDR3 amino acid sequence together with its V-gene family, and reads lacking a unique V-gene family were excluded. To address suspected cross-contamination and a sequencing artifact, a later analysis removed 592 highly shared, low-generation-probability nucleotide sequences. For each public chain, a later analysis derived a clonal expansion index from normalized ranks of inferred template counts within each repertoire. In a later analysis, generation probabilities were computed with a VDJ recombination model fitted to out-of-frame rearrangements, and the resulting probabilities were checked against IGoR. In a later analysis, hypergeometric tests were used to score TCR-TCR, TCR-HLA and TCR-CMV co-occurrence, with a repertoire-size bias correction applied to TCR pairs. A later analysis estimated false discovery rates by permuting HLA or CMV assignments 20 times. In a later analysis, co-occurring TCRs were grouped using DBSCAN, with TCRdist sequence similarity added in when clustering inside HLA-allele-positive subsets. Repertoires with fewer than 30,000 or more than 120,000 public chains, plus five repertoires with anomalous nucleotide sharing, were excluded from co-occurrence clustering. Held by TCRdb, this immuneACCESS table contains in-frame sequences only and omits some clones. Under half of the omission traces to an unresolved V gene where checked; the cause of the rest is unknown. V and J calls and clone size are copied from that table; D and trimming were computed from the DNA. This sample lists roughly 190,000 clones; roughly 74% were detected once. The ten most abundant clones make up around 2.6% of the sample.

The germline V gene specifies SGHRS as CDR1 and YFSETQ as CDR2. The CDR3 runs 14 residues from the cysteine to the phenylalanine. The kept DNA is CDR3 alone, 42 bases in frame from the first base. V is cut by 3 bases and J by 1 base, and the space between the germline ends is 10 bases. This receptor was taken from a female donor in good health and CMV-seronegative. The chain links TRBV5-1 with TRBJ2-5; the best D guess is TRBD2, with 6 bases matching. Source material: PBMCs. The DNA sequence follows: TGCGCCAGCAGCTGGAGCGGGTTCCAAGAGACCCAGTACTTC. Translation gives CASSWSGFQETQYF.